These 20 T cell receptor beta chains were sequenced from one sample in a study of beta chain features in type 1 diabetes. Study conclusions and caveats: Within each of all four CD4+ subsets, Type 1 diabetes patients had TCRB CDR3s that were moderately but significantly shorter.

The antigens of these receptors remain unknown. Sequenced material consisted of expressed TCRB transcripts (all of the isolated RNA was reverse transcribed). Clones were sequenced by immunoSEQ multiplex PCR, and TCRdb holds only the in-frame ones, with some missing. Of some 48,000 clones in the sample, approximately 43% are singletons; the top ten hold more than 0.1%. The sample taken for sequencing was stem cell memory CD4+ T cells from blood. The receptors derive from a man in his thirties or forties with type 1 diabetes.

This rearrangement joins TRBV7-2 to TRBJ1-3; D unclear. CDR1 and CDR2 from the germline V gene are SGHTA and FQGNSA. The CDR3 totals 16 residues. Deletions cut 5 bases from V and 0 bases from J, with 14 bases between. The CDR3: CASSEMTASSGNTIYF. Written as DNA, the CDR3 is TGTGCCAGCAGCGAAATGACTGCCAGCTCTGGAAACACCATATATTTT.

This sequence joins TRBV28 and TRBJ1-4; D remains ambiguous. Germline CDR1 and CDR2: MDHEN and SYDVKM. The CDR3 totals 18 residues. Trimming pared 2 bases from V and 2 bases from J, leaving 18 bases between. CDR3 DNA: TGTGCCAGCAGTTTACTCGGACCAACCCGAGGGACTAATGAAAAACTGTTTTTT. This codes for CASSLLGPTRGTNEKLFF.

This clone was found a few times. The gene calls are TRBV28 and TRBJ2-4, with 7 bases fitting TRBD1. Germline V CDR1 and CDR2: MDHEN, SYDVKM. This CDR3 is built from 16 residues. V lost 2 bases to trimming and J lost 4 bases; unmatched junction nucleotides: 8. The CDR3 is CASSLTGQASKNIQYF. For the CDR3, the DNA is TGTGCCAGCAGTTTAACAGGACAGGCATCGAAAAACATTCAGTACTTC.

This chain connects TRBV19 to TRBJ1-1; no clear D gene. V was cut by 9 bases and J by 0 bases, with 14 bases left in between. CDR3 length: 14 residues. The germline gives CDR1 LNHDA, CDR2 SQIVND (reference sequence). This chain's CDR3 is CASRLPAMNTEAFF. CDR3 nucleotide sequence: TGTGCCAGCAGACTTCCAGCTATGAACACTGAAGCTTTCTTT.

The rearrangement uses TRBV6-5 and TRBJ2-5; D may be TRBD1 (5 bases). The CDR3 extends over 13 amino acids. Germline loops: CDR1 MNHEY, CDR2 SVGAGI. The V and J ends lost 4 bases and 4 bases respectively, with 10 bases between them. CDR3 loop: CASSFRQRETQYF. CDR3 nucleotides: TGTGCCAGCAGTTTTCGACAGAGAGAGACCCAGTACTTC.

V gene TRBV19 combines with J gene TRBJ2-1; 13 bases fit TRBD2. The CDR3 totals 20 residues. CDR1 is LNHDA and CDR2 is SQIVND in the germline V gene (reference sequence). The ends lost 4 bases at V and 7 bases at J; junction bases unmatched: 19. CDR3 sequence reads: CASSTHSLAGGPLLGNEQFF. Here the CDR3 DNA reads TGTGCCAGTAGTACTCACTCACTAGCGGGAGGGCCACTACTAGGGAATGAGCAGTTCTTC.

The CDR3 DNA follows: TGCGCCAGCAGCGCGCGGGAGACCGGGGAGCTGTTTTTT. Translation: CASSARETGELFF. The rearrangement links TRBV5-1 to TRBJ2-2, with 7 bases matching TRBD2. Losses at the gene ends were 4 bases for V and 5 bases for J; bases not matched to a gene: 2. Germline V gene data show CDR1 as SGHRS and CDR2 as YFSETQ. There are 13 residues in the CDR3.

The CDR3 DNA reads TGTGCCAGCAGCTTGCAGGGTTTAGGGGAGCAGTTCTTC. Translating it yields CASSLQGLGEQFF. The chain uses TRBV5-4 and TRBJ2-1; maybe TRBD1 (5 bases). The CDR3 covers 13 residues. CDR1 is SGHNT and CDR2 is YYREEE in the germline V gene (reference sequence). Trimming removed 1 base at V and 10 bases at J, with 12 bases between.

The J gene is TRBJ2-5, the V gene TRBV9; D is possibly TRBD2 (7 bases). The V end lost 0 bases, the J end lost 2 bases, and 17 bases lay between the germline ends. Germline CDR1 is SGDLS and CDR2 is YYNGEE. There are 17 residues in the CDR3. The CDR3 sequence is CASSVATGTTGQETQYF. CDR3 nucleotides: TGTGCCAGCAGCGTAGCCACAGGGACTACCGGACAAGAGACCCAGTACTTC.

The count of this clone is one. This chain connects TRBV4-3 to TRBJ2-5; D unresolved. The DNA matches TRBJ2-7 better at its end, which makes the J call doubtful. The CDR3 sequence is 15 residues long. Germline V lookup: CDR1 LGHNA, CDR2 YSLEER. The CDR3 reads CASSQAPNSLYEQYF. CDR3 DNA sequence: TGCGCCAGCAGCCAAGCCCCGAACAGCCTCTACGAGCAGTACTTC.

The chain uses TRBV7-5 and TRBJ1-2; the table names TRBD1, a call not compared with the DNA. TRBV7-5 is described as a pseudogene. The CDR3 runs 14 residues. CDR3 coding DNA: TGTGCCAGAAGCCCCTCCGGGACAGATTATGGCTACACCTTC. Its translation: CARSPSGTDYGYTF.

The chain combines TRBV7-2 with TRBJ2-7; 7 bases line up with TRBD2. This CDR3 is built from 14 residues. CDR1 is SGHTA and CDR2 is FQGNSA in the germline V gene. V lost 3 bases to trimming and J lost 6 bases; unmatched junction nucleotides: 8. DNA of the CDR3: TGTGCCAGCAGCTTCTATGCGGGAGTCTTCGAGCAGTACTTC. This sequence encodes CASSFYAGVFEQYF. Combining the CDR3 with reference TRBV7-2 and TRBJ2-7 gives the whole variable domain GAGVSQSPSNKVTEKGKDVELRCDPISGHTALYWYRQSLGQGLEFLIYFQGNSAPDKSGLPSDRFSAERTGGSVSTLTIQRTQQEDSAVYLCASSFYAGVFEQYFGPGTRLTVT.

This rearrangement joins TRBV5-6 to TRBJ2-7; 9 nucleotides line up with TRBD1. The CDR3 runs to 15 residues. The ends lost 3 bases at V and 2 bases at J; junction bases unmatched: 6. Germline V CDR1 and CDR2: SGHDT, YYEEEE. DNA for the CDR3: TGTGCCAGCAGCTGGACGGGACAGGGTCCCTACGAGCAGTACTTC. Amino acids: CASSWTGQGPYEQYF.

The chain employs TRBV6-5 and TRBJ2-4; D might be TRBD1 (6 bases). The CDR3 is 15 amino acids. V lost 8 bases and J 3 bases, leaving 17 bases between the germline ends. Germline CDR1 and CDR2: MNHEY and SVGAGI. CDR3 in amino acids: CASSSPRGGKNIQYF. CDR3 DNA sequence: TGTGCCAGCTCTTCGCCGCGAGGGGGCAAAAACATTCAGTACTTC.

The V and J genes are TRBV6-6 and TRBJ2-4; perhaps TRBD2 as D (6 bases). Germline CDR1 and CDR2: MNHNY and SVGAGI (reference sequence). Deletions cut 10 bases from V and 0 bases from J, with 13 bases between. The CDR3 is 14 amino acids. The CDR3 DNA is TGTGCCACCTCTGTAGCGGTAGCCAAAAACATTCAGTACTTC. Translating it yields CATSVAVAKNIQYF.

This rearrangement joins TRBV5-6 to TRBJ2-5; 8 nucleotides align to TRBD1. Germline CDR1 SGHDT, CDR2 YYEEEE. V was clipped by 4 bases and J by 4 bases; unmatched bases: 3. The CDR3 spans 13 residues. The CDR3 protein is CASSLTGGETQYF. CDR3 nucleotides: TGTGCCAGCAGCCTCACAGGGGGAGAGACCCAGTACTTC.

The chain joins TRBV9 to TRBJ2-5; perhaps TRBD2 as D (5 bases). The V and J ends lost 4 bases and 5 bases respectively, with 15 bases between them. The germline CDR1 and CDR2 sequences are SGDLS and YYNGEE. The CDR3 sequence is 14 residues long. This CDR3 is CASSREGTSETQYF. DNA for the CDR3: TGTGCCAGCAGCCGCGAGGGTACAAGCGAGACCCAGTACTTC. The full variable domain, in which reference TRBV9 and TRBJ2-5 provide the parts outside the CDR3, is DSGVTQTPKHLITATGQRVTLRCSPRSGDLSVYWYQQSLDQGLQFLIQYYNGEERAKGNILERFSAQQFPDLHSELNLSSLELGDSALYFCASSREGTSETQYFGPGTRLLVL.

This sequence joins TRBV2 and TRBJ1-2; a possible D gene is TRBD1 (6 bases). CDR3 length: 13 residues. V lost 7 bases to trimming and J lost 4 bases, with 13 bases between them. Germline CDR1 is SNHLY and CDR2 is FYNNEI. The CDR3, as DNA: TGTGCCAGCAAGGGGGTGAGCCCCTATGGCTACACCTTC. The encoded protein is CASKGVSPYGYTF. Complete variable domain (other parts from reference TRBV2 and TRBJ1-2): EPEVTQTPSHQVTQMGQEVILRCVPISNHLYFYWYRQILGQKVEFLVSFYNNEISEKSEIFDDQFSVERPDGSNFTLKIRSTKLEDSAMYFCASKGVSPYGYTFGSGTRLTVV.

This clone was observed a few times. The chain carries TRBV28 and TRBJ1-4; D perhaps matches TRBD1 (6 bases). The CDR3 is 14 residues long. CDR1 is MDHEN, CDR2 SYDVKM, per germline. V gave up 2 bases and J gave up 2 bases, with 6 bases separating them. CDR3 sequence reads: CASSLTGTNEKLFF. In DNA, the CDR3 is TGTGCCAGCAGTTTAACAGGGACTAATGAAAAACTGTTTTTT.

This sequence joins TRBV7-3 and TRBJ2-2; 8 nucleotides agree with TRBD2. Germline values: CDR1 SGHTA, CDR2 FQGTGA. The CDR3 spans 16 residues. The junction had 3 bases not matched to a gene; V was cut back by 2 bases and J by 1 base. In DNA, the CDR3 is TGTGCCAGCAGCTTATCCACTAGCGGGAACACCGGGGAGCTGTTTTTT. Protein product: CASSLSTSGNTGELFF. Full variable domain (remainder filled in from reference TRBV7-3 and TRBJ2-2): GAGVSQTPSNKVTEKGKYVELRCDPISGHTALYWYRQSLGQGPEFLIYFQGTGAADDSGLPNDRFFAVRPEGSVSTLKIQRTERGDSAVYLCASSLSTSGNTGELFFGEGSRLTVL.